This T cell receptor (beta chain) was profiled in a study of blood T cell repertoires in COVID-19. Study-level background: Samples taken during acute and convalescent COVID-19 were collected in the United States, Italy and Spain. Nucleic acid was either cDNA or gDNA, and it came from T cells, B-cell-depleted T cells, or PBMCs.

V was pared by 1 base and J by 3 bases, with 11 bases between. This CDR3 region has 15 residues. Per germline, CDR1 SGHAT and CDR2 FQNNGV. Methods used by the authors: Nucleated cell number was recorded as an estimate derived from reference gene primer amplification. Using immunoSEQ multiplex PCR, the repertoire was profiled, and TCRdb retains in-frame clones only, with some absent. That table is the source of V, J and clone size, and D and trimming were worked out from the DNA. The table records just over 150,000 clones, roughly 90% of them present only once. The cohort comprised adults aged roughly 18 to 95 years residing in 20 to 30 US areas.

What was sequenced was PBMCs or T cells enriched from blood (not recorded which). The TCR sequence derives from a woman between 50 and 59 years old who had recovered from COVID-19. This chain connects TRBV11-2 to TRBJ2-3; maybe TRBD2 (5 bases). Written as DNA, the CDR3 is TGTGCCAGCAGCTTAGTCAGTGGAGGAACAGATACGCAGTATTTT. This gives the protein CASSLVSGGTDTQYF.